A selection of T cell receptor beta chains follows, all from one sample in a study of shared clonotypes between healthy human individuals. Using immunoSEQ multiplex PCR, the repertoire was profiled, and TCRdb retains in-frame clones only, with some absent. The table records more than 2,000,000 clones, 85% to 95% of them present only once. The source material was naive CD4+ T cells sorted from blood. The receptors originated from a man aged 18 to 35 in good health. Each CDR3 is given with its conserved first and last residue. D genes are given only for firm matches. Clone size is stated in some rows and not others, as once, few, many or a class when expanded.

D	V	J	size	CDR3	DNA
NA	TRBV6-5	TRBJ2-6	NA	CASSWDPGANVLTF	TGTGCCAGCAGCTGGGACCCTGGGGCCAACGTCCTGACTTTC
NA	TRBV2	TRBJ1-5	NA	CASSNSGPLSRPQHF	TGTGCCAGCTCGAACTCCGGGCCCCTTAGTAGGCCCCAGCATTTT
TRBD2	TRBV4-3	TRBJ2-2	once	CASRVQLAGGFGELFF	TGCGCCAGCAGGGTTCAACTAGCGGGAGGTTTCGGGGAGCTGTTTTTT
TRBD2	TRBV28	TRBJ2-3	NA	CASSTGLAGESTDTQYF	TGTGCCAGCAGTACGGGACTAGCGGGGGAGAGCACAGATACGCAGTATTTT
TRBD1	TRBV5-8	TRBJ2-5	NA	CASSLAPGTAILTQYF	TGTGCCAGCAGCTTGGCCCCCGGGACAGCTATTTTAACCCAGTACTTC
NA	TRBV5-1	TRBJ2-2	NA	CASSLAGTVTGELFF	TGCGCCAGCAGCTTGGCAGGGACGGTCACCGGGGAGCTGTTTTTT
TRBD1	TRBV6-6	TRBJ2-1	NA	CASSAGQGIGQFF	TGTGCCAGCAGTGCGGGACAGGGGATAGGGCAGTTCTTC
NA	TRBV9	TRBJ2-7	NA	CASSVAGTGTYEQYF	TGTGCCAGCAGCGTAGCGGGGACGGGGACCTACGAGCAGTACTTC
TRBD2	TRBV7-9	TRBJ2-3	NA	CASSGGLAGSTDTQYF	TGTGCCAGCAGCGGGGGACTAGCGGGAAGCACAGATACGCAGTATTTT
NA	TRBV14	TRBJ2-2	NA	CASSQRQNTGELFF	TGTGCCAGCAGCCAACGACAGAACACCGGGGAGCTGTTTTTT
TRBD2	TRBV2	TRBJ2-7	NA	CASRELAGATYEQYF	TGTGCCAGCAGGGAACTAGCGGGGGCCACCTACGAGCAGTACTTC
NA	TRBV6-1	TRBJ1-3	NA	CASRGALTGNTIYF	TGTGCCAGCAGGGGGGCCCTAACTGGAAACACCATATATTTT
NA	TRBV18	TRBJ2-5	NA	CASSGIGHTETQYF	TGTGCCAGCTCAGGGATTGGTCATACAGAGACCCAGTACTTC
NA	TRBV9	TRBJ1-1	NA	CASSVGGTAHDANTEAFF	TGTGCCAGCAGCGTAGGGGGTACTGCTCACGACGCGAACACTGAAGCTTTCTTT
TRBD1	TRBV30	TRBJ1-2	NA	CAWVLQDRGPDYGYTF	TGTGCCTGGGTCCTCCAAGACAGGGGGCCGGATTATGGCTACACCTTC
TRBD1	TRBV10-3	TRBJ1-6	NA	CAIGTDISYNSPLHF	TGTGCCATTGGGACAGATATCTCCTATAATTCACCCCTCCACTTT
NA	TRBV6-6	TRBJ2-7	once	CASSYSGQSYEQYF	TGTGCCAGCAGTTACTCAGGGCAGAGCTACGAGCAGTACTTC
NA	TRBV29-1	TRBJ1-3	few	CSVVPGTGNTIYF	TGCAGCGTTGTCCCGGGGACTGGAAACACCATATATTTT
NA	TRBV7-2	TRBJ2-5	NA	CASSSPPGVPYF	TGTGCCAGCAGCTCCCCCCCCGGCGTACCGTACTTC
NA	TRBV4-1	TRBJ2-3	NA	CASSPTGLSADTQYF	TGCGCCAGCAGCCCGACAGGACTCTCTGCAGATACGCAGTATTTT
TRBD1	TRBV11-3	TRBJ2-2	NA	CASSLAGDRGNTGELFF	TGTGCCAGCAGCTTAGCGGGGGACAGGGGGAACACCGGGGAGCTGTTTTTT
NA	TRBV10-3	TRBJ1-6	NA	CAISESRTTPLHF	TGTGCCATCAGTGAGTCAAGGACGACACCCCTCCACTTT
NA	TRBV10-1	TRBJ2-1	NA	CASSEGGSYNEQFF	TGCGCCAGCAGTGAGGGAGGCTCCTACAATGAGCAGTTCTTC
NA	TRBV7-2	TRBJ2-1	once	CASSSFYNEQFF	TGTGCCAGCAGCTCTTTTTACAATGAGCAGTTCTTC
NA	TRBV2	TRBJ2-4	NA	CAGGLADIQYF	TGTGCGGGGGGGCTAGCAGACATTCAGTACTTC
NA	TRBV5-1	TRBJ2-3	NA	CASRTDPSTDTQYF	TGCGCCAGCCGGACAGACCCGAGCACAGATACGCAGTATTTT
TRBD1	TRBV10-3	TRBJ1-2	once	CATWTGGGYTF	TGTGCCACCTGGACAGGGGGAGGCTACACCTTC
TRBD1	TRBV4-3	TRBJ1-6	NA	CASSQDRDRAKSPLHF	TGCGCCAGCAGCCAAGATCGGGACAGGGCTAAATCACCCCTCCACTTT